This T cell receptor (beta chain) was sequenced for a study of blood T cell repertoires in COVID-19. Study-wide context: COVID-19 samples collected from the United States, Italy and Spain covered acute and convalescent phases. PBMCs, B-cell-depleted T cells, or T cells provided the cDNA or gDNA that made up the material.

Patients at the Seattle site were enrolled during active infection and followed longitudinally. Original analysis: Estimation of nucleated cell counts relied on the amplification of reference gene primers. Using immunoSEQ multiplex PCR, the repertoire was profiled, and TCRdb retains in-frame clones only, with some absent. The V and J calls and the clone size are those of that table, but D and trimming were determined from the DNA. The profile shows 150,000 to 250,000 clones, around 79% of them singletons. This CDR3 has 14 residues. CDR1 SGHTA and CDR2 FQGNSA come from the germline V gene. V was pared by 5 bases and J by 5 bases, with 6 bases of the junction left unmatched.

The chain couples TRBV7-2 to TRBJ1-5, with 7 bases fitting TRBD1. This receptor was taken from a middle-aged woman with COVID-19, enrolled during active disease. Source material: peripheral blood. The CDR3 bases are TGTGCCAGCAGCGCCCGACAGGGCGATCAGCCCCAGCATTTT. Translating gives CASSARQGDQPQHF.